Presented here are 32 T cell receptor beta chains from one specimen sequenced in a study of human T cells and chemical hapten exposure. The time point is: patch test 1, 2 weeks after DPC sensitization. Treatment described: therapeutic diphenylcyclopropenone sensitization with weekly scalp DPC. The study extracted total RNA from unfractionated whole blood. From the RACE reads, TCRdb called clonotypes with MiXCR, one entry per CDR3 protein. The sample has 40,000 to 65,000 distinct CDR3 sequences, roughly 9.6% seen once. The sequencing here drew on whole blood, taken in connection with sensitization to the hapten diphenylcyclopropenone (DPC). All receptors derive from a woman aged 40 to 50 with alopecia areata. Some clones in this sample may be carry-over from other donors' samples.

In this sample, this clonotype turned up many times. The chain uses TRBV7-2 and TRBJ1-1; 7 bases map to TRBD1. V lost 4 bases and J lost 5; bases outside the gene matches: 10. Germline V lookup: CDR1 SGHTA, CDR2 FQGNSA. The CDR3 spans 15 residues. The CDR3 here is CASSSLPTGWTEAFF. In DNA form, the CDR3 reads TGTGCCAGCAGCTCCCTCCCGACAGGGTGGACTGAAGCTTTCTTT.

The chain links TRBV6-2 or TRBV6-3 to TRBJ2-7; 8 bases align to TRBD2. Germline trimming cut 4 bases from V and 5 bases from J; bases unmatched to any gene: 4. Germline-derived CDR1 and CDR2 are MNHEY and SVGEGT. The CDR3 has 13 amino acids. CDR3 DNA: TGTGCCAGCAGTTCCGGGACTAGGGACGAGCAGTACTTC. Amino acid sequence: CASSSGTRDEQYF.

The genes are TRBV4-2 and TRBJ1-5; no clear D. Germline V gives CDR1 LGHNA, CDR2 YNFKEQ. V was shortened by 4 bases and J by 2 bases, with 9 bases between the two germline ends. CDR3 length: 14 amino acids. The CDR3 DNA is TGTGCCAGCAGCCCGGGTGTCGGCAATCAGCCCCAGCATTTT. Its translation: CASSPGVGNQPQHF.

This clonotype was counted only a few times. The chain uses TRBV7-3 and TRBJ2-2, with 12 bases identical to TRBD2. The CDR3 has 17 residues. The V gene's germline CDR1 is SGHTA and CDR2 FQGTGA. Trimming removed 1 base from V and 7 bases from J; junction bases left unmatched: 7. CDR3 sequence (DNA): TGTGCCAGCAGCTTAAGGACTAGCGGGATGCGTAGCGGGGAGCTGTTTTTT. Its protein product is CASSLRTSGMRSGELFF.

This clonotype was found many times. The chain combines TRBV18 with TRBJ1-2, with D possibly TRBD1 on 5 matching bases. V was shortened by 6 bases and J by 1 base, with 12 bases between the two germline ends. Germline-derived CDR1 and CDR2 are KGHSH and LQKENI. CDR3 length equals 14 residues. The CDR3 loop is CASSPVGVNYGYTF. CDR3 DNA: TGTGCCAGCTCCCCCGTGGGGGTTAACTATGGCTACACCTTC.

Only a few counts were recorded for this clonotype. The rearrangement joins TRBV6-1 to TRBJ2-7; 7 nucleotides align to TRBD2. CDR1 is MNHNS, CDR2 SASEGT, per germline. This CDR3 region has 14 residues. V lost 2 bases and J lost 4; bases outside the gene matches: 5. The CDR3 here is CASSEWGTTYEQYF. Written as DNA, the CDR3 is TGTGCCAGCAGTGAATGGGGGACTACTTACGAGCAGTACTTC.

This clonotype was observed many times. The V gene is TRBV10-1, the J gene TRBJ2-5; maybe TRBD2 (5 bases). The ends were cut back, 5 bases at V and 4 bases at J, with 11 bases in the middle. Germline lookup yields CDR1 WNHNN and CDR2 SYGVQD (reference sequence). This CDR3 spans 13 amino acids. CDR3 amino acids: CASSSDRGETQYF. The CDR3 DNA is TGCGCCAGCAGTAGCGATCGGGGAGAGACCCAGTACTTC.

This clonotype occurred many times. The CDR3 region is CAAGLAVYNEQFF. The CDR3 DNA reads as TGTGCCGCGGGACTAGCGGTCTACAATGAGCAGTTCTTC. The chain carries TRBV7-2 and TRBJ2-1; 11 bases are shared with TRBD2. Germline-derived CDR1 and CDR2 are SGHTA and FQGNSA. With V trimmed by 11 bases and J by 3 bases, 3 bases remained unmatched. This CDR3 comprises 13 residues.

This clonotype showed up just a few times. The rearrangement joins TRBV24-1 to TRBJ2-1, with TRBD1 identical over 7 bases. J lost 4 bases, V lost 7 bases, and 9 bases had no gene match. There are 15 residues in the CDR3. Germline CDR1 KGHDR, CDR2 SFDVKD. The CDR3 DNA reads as TGTGCCACCAGGTCAAGGACAGGAGTTTACAATGAGCAGTTCTTC. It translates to CATRSRTGVYNEQFF.

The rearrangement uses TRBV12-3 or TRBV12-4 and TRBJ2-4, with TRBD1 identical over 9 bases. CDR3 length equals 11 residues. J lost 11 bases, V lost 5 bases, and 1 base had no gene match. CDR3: CASSRQGVQYF. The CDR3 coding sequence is TGTGCCAGCAGTCGACAGGGGGTTCAGTACTTC.

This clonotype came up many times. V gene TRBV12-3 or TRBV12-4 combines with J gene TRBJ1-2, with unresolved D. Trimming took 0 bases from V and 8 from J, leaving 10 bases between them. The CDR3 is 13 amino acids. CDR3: CASSLAPRRGYTF. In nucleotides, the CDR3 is TGTGCCAGCAGTTTAGCGCCCAGGCGCGGCTACACCTTC.

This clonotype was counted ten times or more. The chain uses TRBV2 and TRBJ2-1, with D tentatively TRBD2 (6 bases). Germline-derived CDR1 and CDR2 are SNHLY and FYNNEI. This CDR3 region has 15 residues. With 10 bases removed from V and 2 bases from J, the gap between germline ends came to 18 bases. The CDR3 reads CATRELDLAYNEQFF. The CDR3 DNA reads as TGTGCCACCCGGGAGCTGGATTTGGCCTACAATGAGCAGTTCTTC.

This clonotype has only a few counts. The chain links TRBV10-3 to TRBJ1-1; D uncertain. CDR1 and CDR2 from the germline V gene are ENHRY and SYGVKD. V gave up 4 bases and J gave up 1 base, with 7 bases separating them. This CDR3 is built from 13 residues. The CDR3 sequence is CAISVSGNTEAFF. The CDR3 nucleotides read TGTGCCATCAGTGTGAGTGGGAACACTGAAGCTTTCTTT.

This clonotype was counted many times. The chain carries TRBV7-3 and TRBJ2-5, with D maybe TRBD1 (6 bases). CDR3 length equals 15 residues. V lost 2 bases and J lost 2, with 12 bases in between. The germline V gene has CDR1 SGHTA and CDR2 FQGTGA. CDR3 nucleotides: TGTGCCAGCAGCTTAGGACAGTCTAAACAAGAGACCCAGTACTTC. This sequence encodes CASSLGQSKQETQYF.

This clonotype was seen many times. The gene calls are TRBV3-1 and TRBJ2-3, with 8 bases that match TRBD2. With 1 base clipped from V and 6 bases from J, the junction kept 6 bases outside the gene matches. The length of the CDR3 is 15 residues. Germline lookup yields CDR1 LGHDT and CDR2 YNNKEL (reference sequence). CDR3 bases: TGTGCCAGCAGCCAAGGCAGCGGGGGTTCGGATACGCAGTATTTT. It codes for CASSQGSGGSDTQYF.

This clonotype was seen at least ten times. The CDR3 region has the DNA TGCGCCAGCAGTCCCGCCGGGCAGTACTTC. Translation: CASSPAGQYF. The rearrangement uses TRBV23-1 and TRBJ2-7; D remains unclear. TRBV23-1 is classed as an ORF, of uncertain function. The CDR3 is 10 amino acids. V lost 4 bases, J lost 9 bases, and 7 bases lay in between.

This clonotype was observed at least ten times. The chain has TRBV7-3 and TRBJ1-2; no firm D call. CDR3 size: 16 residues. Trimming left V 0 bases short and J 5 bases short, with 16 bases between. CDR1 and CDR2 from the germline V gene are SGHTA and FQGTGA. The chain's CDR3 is CASSLTGLRTDYGYTF. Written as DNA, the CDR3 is TGTGCCAGCAGCTTAACGGGCTTAAGGACGGATTATGGCTACACCTTC. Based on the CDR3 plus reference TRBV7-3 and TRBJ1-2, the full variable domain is GAGVSQTPSNKVTEKGKYVELRCDPISGHTALYWYRQSLGQGPEFLIYFQGTGAADDSGLPNDRFFAVRPEGSVSTLKIQRTERGDSAVYLCASSLTGLRTDYGYTFGSGTRLTVV.

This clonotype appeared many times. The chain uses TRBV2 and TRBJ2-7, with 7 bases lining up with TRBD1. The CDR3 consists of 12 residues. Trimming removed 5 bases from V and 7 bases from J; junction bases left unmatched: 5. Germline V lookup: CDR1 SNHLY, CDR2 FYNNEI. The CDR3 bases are TGTGCCAGCAGTAGGGACAGCCGGGAGCAGTACTTC. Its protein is CASSRDSREQYF. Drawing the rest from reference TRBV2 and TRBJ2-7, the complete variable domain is EPEVTQTPSHQVTQMGQEVILRCVPISNHLYFYWYRQILGQKVEFLVSFYNNEISEKSEIFDDQFSVERPDGSNFTLKIRSTKLEDSAMYFCASSRDSREQYFGPGTRLTVT.

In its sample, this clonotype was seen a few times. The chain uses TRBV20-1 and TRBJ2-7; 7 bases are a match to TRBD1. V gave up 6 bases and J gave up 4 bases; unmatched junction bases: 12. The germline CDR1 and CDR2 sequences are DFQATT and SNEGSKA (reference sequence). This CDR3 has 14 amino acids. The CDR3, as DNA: TGCAGTGCCGAACCACAGGGGCGCGAGTACGAGCAGTACTTC. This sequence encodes CSAEPQGREYEQYF.

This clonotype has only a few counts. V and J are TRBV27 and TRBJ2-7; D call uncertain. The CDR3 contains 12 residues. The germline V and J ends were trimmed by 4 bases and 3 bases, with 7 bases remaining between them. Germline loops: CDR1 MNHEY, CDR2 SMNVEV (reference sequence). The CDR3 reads CASSSRNYEQYF. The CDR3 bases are TGTGCCAGCAGTTCTAGGAACTACGAGCAGTACTTC.

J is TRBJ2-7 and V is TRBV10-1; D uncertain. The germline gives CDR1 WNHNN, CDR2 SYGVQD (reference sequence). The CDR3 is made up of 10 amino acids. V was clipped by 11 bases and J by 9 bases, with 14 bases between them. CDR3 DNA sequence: TGCGCCGGCTACCCCATTGTGCAGTACTTC. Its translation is CAGYPIVQYF.

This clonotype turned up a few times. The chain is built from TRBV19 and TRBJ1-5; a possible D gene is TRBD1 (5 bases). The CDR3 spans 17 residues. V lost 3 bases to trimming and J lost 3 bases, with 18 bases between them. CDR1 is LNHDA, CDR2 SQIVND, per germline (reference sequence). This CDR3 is CASSISSRDAFNQPQHF. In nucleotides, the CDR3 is TGTGCCAGTAGTATTTCAAGCAGGGACGCCTTCAATCAGCCCCAGCATTTT.

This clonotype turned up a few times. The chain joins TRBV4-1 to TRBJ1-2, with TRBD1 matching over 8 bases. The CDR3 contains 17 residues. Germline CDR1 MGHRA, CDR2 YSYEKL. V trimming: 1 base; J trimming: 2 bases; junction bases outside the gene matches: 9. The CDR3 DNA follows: TGCGCCAGCAGCCAAGGGATGGACAGGGTGGGAAACTATGGCTACACCTTC. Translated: CASSQGMDRVGNYGYTF.

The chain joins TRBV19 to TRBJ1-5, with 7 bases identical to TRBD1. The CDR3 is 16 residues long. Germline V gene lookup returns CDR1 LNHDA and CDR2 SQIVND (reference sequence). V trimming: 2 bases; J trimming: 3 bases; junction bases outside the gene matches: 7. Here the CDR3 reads CASSISRTGVNQPQHF. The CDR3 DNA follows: TGTGCCAGTAGTATATCACGAACAGGGGTCAATCAGCCCCAGCATTTT.

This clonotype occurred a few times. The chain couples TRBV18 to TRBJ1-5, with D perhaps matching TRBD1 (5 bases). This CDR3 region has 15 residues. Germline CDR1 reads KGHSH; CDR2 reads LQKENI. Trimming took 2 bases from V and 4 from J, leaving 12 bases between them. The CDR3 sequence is CASSPSGAVNQPQHF. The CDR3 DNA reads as TGTGCCAGCTCACCATCCGGGGCTGTTAATCAGCCCCAGCATTTT.

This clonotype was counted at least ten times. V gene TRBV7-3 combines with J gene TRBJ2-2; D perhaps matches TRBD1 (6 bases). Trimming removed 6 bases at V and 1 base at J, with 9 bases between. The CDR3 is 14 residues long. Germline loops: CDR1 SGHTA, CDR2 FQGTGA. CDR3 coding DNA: TGTGCCAGCAGTAAGGGGGTGAACACCGGGGAGCTGTTTTTT. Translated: CASSKGVNTGELFF.

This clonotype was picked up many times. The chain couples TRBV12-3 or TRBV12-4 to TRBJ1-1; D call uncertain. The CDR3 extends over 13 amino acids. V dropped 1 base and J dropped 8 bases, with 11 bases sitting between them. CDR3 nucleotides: TGTGCCAGCAGTTTAGGCCAGCTGGAGGAAGCTTTCTTT. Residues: CASSLGQLEEAFF.

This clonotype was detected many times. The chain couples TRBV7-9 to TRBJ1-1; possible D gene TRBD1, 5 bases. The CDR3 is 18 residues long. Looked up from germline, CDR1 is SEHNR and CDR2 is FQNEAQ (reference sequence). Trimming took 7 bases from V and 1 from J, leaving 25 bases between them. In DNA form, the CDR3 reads TGTGCCAGCAACACGGGCGGATTAAGGGGCAGGGAGAACACTGAAGCTTTCTTT. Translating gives CASNTGGLRGRENTEAFF.

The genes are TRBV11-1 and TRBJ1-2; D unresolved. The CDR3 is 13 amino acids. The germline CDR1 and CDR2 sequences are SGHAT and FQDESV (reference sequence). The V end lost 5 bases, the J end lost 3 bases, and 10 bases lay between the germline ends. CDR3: CASSEPNYYGYTF. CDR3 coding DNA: TGTGCCAGCAGCGAGCCGAATTACTATGGCTACACCTTC.

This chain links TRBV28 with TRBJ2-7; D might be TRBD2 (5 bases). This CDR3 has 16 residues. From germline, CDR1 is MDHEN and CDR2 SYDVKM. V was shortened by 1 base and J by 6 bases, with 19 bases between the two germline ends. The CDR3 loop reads CASSLFPEGAFSEQYF. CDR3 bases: TGTGCCAGCAGTTTATTCCCTGAGGGAGCTTTCTCCGAGCAGTACTTC.

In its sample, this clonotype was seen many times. CDR3 loop: CASSPGTSDSYEQYF. The CDR3 nucleotides are TGTGCCAGCTCACCCGGGACTAGCGACTCCTACGAGCAGTACTTC. The gene calls are TRBV18 and TRBJ2-7, with 10 bases identical to TRBD2. Germline V gene sequence: CDR1 KGHSH, CDR2 LQKENI. The CDR3 sequence is 15 residues long. J was trimmed by 0 bases and V by 3 bases; bases with no gene match: 2.

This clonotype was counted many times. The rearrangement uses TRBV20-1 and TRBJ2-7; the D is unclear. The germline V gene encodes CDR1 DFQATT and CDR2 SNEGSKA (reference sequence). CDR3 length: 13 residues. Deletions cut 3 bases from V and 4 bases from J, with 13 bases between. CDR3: CSASEAEFYEQYF. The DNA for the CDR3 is TGCAGTGCTAGTGAGGCAGAGTTTTACGAGCAGTACTTC.